This TCR beta chain was observed in a study of blood T cells in healthy people across ages. Whole-study context: About one barcoded beta molecule was captured per two T cells (by template switching).

Germline assignment: CDR1 MNHEY and CDR2 SVGAGI. Trimming stripped 2 bases from V and 0 bases from J, with 14 bases between. The CDR3 loop spans 17 amino acids. On this clonotype itself: What it binds is not known.

Sample-barcoded 5' priming and a J-beta primer mix drove a second PCR of about 7 to 12 cycles. TCRdb reprocessed the 5' RACE reads with MiXCR, giving one entry per CDR3 protein. The sample holds about 970,000 distinct CDR3 sequences, roughly 50% seen once. Peripheral blood from each donor was collected in a volume of 8 to 10 milliliters. General observations from the study: A greater number of naive CD4+ cells and higher diversity distinguished long-lived donors from aged donors.

The sample was blood. The chain combines TRBV6-5 with TRBJ2-1; the D gene is possibly TRBD1 (6 bases). This receptor was obtained from a woman aged 60-75 years in good health. CDR3 DNA: TGTGCCAGCAGTTACAGTCAGACAGGACTCTCCTACAATGAGCAGTTCTTC. Translation: CASSYSQTGLSYNEQFF.